Listed below are T cell receptor beta chains from one sample, sequenced in a study of blood T cell repertoires in COVID-19. The repertoire was sequenced with immunoSEQ multiplex PCR; TCRdb's copy has only in-frame clones and lacks some. This sample has about 480,000 clones, with around 85% found just once. The sample comprised PBMCs or T cells enriched from blood (not recorded which). Receptor source: a woman in her fifties or sixties who had recovered from COVID-19. CDR3s include the opening cysteine and the closing phenylalanine or tryptophan.

v_gene	len	j_gene	CDR3aa
TRBV19	15	TRBJ2-3	CASSILAGGTDTQYF
TRBV5-5	13	TRBJ1-1	CASSLAGQPDGGF
TRBV4-1	13	TRBJ2-1	CASSQDWSDEQFF
TRBV21-1	15	TRBJ1-4	CASIVRGTGCEKLFF
TRBV3-1/TRBV3-2	14	TRBJ1-1	CASSQVGGSTEAFF
TRBV27	16	TRBJ1-5	CASSLRGTDSNQPQHF
TRBV7-6	15	TRBJ2-3	CASSLVFSVTDTQYF
TRBV9	15	TRBJ2-7	CASSGRGLTWDEQYF
TRBV30	12	TRBJ1-1	CAWRGLGTEAFF
TRBV4-1	13	TRBJ2-3	CASSHLQGRTQYF
TRBV30	13	TRBJ2-5	CAWSGEGRGTQYF
TRBV19	15	TRBJ1-3	CASSIYRGGGNTIYF
TRBV9	17	TRBJ2-1	CASSLPQGLALVNEQFF
TRBV5-4	14	TRBJ1-1	CASSLSGGNAEAFF
TRBV4-2	15	TRBJ2-1	CASSQVHAVYNEQFF
TRBV15	13	TRBJ2-1	CATSRDLQGGQFF
TRBV18	17	TRBJ1-1	CASSPLKLGQGTTEAFF
TRBV24-1	13	TRBJ1-5	CATSRVGYQPQHF
TRBV6-5	14	TRBJ2-2	CASRPQVNTGELFF
TRBV2	14	TRBJ2-3	CASSPKAGEDTQYF
TRBV2	16	TRBJ1-1	CASSGRGRSENTEAFF
TRBV28	15	TRBJ2-1	CASSLFFAGGNEQFF
TRBV6-1	14	TRBJ1-3	CASSERGKGNTIYF
TRBV6-6	14	TRBJ2-7	CASALGTDTYEQYF
TRBV18	13	TRBJ1-2	CASSPLTGYGYTF
TRBV4-1	15	TRBJ1-1	CASSQDNRWNTEAFF
TRBV13	13	TRBJ1-1	CASSLVGSTEAFF
TRBV7-2	14	TRBJ2-2	CASSERLGSGELFF
TRBV12-3/TRBV12-4	13	TRBJ1-2	CASSMGQNYGYTF
TRBV5-6	16	TRBJ2-3	CASSLTRGLSTDTQYF
TRBV15	14	TRBJ2-3	CATSRGLATDTQYF
TRBV2	17	TRBJ2-2	CASKGLAGGLATGELFF
TRBV2	12	TRBJ1-5	CATGQLNQPQHF
TRBV6-5	15	TRBJ1-4	CASSYSGRGGEKLFF
TRBV24-1	17	TRBJ1-5	CATSDPSVEGGNQPQHF
TRBV4-2	14	TRBJ2-2	CASSQEFSTGELFF
TRBV27	13	TRBJ1-2	CASSWGQGKGYTF
TRBV2	15	TRBJ2-1	CASSRGQGSYNEQFF
TRBV28	15	TRBJ1-1	CASSPGDRANTEAFF
TRBV2	15	TRBJ1-6	CASSDQGAYNSPLHF
TRBV19	17	TRBJ1-6	CASTRRDRLGFNSPLHF
TRBV10-2	15	TRBJ1-2	CASSTGVRGLYGYTF
TRBV5-1	15	TRBJ1-1	CASSLVMGPGTEAFF
TRBV4-1	15	TRBJ1-2	CASSQVWTTGGGYTF
TRBV28	14	TRBJ1-2	CASSLFRDSYGYTF
TRBV2	16	TRBJ2-2	CASSESSGGFTGELFF
TRBV27	18	TRBJ2-3	CASSFILASGELTDTQYF
TRBV19	18	TRBJ1-1	CASSIWGPGQGRNTEAFF
TRBV9	14	TRBJ2-5	CASTPGGGLKTQYF
TRBV4-1	16	TRBJ1-6	CASSQEGGRANSPLHF
TRBV7-8	11	TRBJ2-7	CASSPVPAGYF
TRBV15	14	TRBJ2-3	CATSREAGTDTQYF
TRBV4-1	16	TRBJ2-2	CASSQDREHLTGELFF
TRBV15	14	TRBJ2-1	CATSRGGVGNEQFF
TRBV6-5	11	TRBJ2-5	CASQGQETQYF